Following are 3 T cell receptor beta chains from one sample sequenced in a study of read filtering for tumor transcriptome and immune sequencing (dated by TCRdb to 2020 to 2021). The reads were generated on an Illumina HiSeq 4000. TCR libraries were constructed from approximately 360 ng RNA using the Immunoverse kit, and molecular barcoded adaptors covering alpha/delta and beta/gamma chains were employed. TCRdb itself trimmed the public reads at Q25 with fastp, ran MiXCR and retained productive beta chains. Each CDR3 protein gets just one entry, which takes the most common genes and DNA from the rows behind it. In all, the sample holds about 62,000 distinct CDR3 sequences, and roughly 20% of those were seen once. The ten largest clones capture 11% of the sample. Sequences were obtained from a population of CD138-negative cells sorted from bone marrow. This specimen's cell subset or site label, interpreted: bone marrow mononuclear cells depleted of CD138+ plasma/myeloma cells by negative magnetic selection. The receptors were gathered from a donor over 35 with multiple myeloma.

At least ten counts were recorded for this clonotype. The V gene is TRBV20-1, the J gene TRBJ2-7, with no clear D. The CDR3 runs 10 residues. Germline assignment: CDR1 DFQATT and CDR2 SNEGSKA (reference sequence). V was trimmed by 5 bases and J by 3 bases, leaving 5 bases between them. The CDR3 bases are TGCAGTGCTGTCCTCTACGAGCAGTACTTC. Encoded protein: CSAVLYEQYF.

This clonotype was observed at least ten times. The rearrangement links TRBV5-6 to TRBJ2-1; 9 bases agree with TRBD1. This CDR3 is built from 16 residues. After removal of 0 bases from V and 5 bases from J, the junction contained 6 bases not matched to a gene. In germline, CDR1 is SGHDT, CDR2 YYEEEE. The CDR3 DNA reads TGTGCCAGCAGCTTGGGGCAGGGACAGGGCCACAATGAGCAGTTCTTC. Residues: CASSLGQGQGHNEQFF.

This rearrangement joins TRBV6-5 to TRBJ2-2, with D perhaps matching TRBD1 (5 bases). The CDR3 length is 19 residues. With 0 bases removed from V and 1 base from J, the gap between germline ends came to 18 bases. Looked up from germline, CDR1 is MNHEY and CDR2 is SVGAGI. The CDR3 loop is CASSYSMVGAGMNTGELFF. Written as DNA, the CDR3 is TGTGCCAGCAGTTACTCGATGGTTGGGGCAGGGATGAACACCGGGGAGCTGTTTTTT.